Below, 32 T cell receptor beta chains from the same sample are listed, as sequenced in a study of T cells after posttransplantation cyclophosphamide. Some clones are missing from TCRdb's copy, which holds only in-frame ones; the method was immunoSEQ multiplex PCR. The data hold under 10,000 clones, with 95% to 98% observed a single time. Cells defined as naive were viable CD3+CD4+ or CD3+CD8+ and CCR7+CD45RA+CD45RO-CD95-CD27+CD28+. Sequenced: naive CD4+ T cells sorted from PBMCs. The receptors stem from an older woman in good health, CMV-negative, and a related stem cell transplant donor.

This clone was observed a few times. The rearrangement uses TRBV10-3 and TRBJ2-1; 7 nucleotides match TRBD1. V lost 10 bases, J lost 4 bases, and 7 bases stayed unmatched. CDR3 size: 13 residues. Germline CDR1 is ENHRY and CDR2 is SYGVKD. CDR3 in amino acids: CATSWGQYNEQFF. For the CDR3, the DNA is TGTGCCACGTCCTGGGGACAGTACAATGAGCAGTTCTTC.

This clone was seen just once. The chain links TRBV18 to TRBJ1-5; perhaps TRBD1 as D (6 bases). This CDR3 has 13 amino acids. The V gene's germline CDR1 is KGHSH and CDR2 LQKENI. Trimming removed 2 bases at V and 6 bases at J, with 8 bases between. CDR3 loop: CASSPKGGQPQHF. The CDR3 DNA sequence: TGTGCCAGCTCACCAAAAGGGGGTCAGCCCCAGCATTTT. The full variable domain, with the rest looked up from reference TRBV18 and TRBJ1-5, is NAGVMQNPRHLVRRRGQEARLRCSPMKGHSHVYWYRQLPEEGLKFMVYLQKENIIDESGMPKERFSAEFPKEGPSILRIQQVVRGDSAAYFCASSPKGGQPQHFGDGTRLSIL.

With respect to this clone: Different DNA sequences within this sample yield the same CDR3. The rearrangement uses TRBV19 and TRBJ1-6; 8 nucleotides agree with TRBD1. Germline V gene sequence: CDR1 LNHDA, CDR2 SQIVND (reference sequence). Trimming cost V 4 bases and J 13 bases; bases outside gene matches: 9. The CDR3 contains 14 residues. CDR3 bases: TGTGCCAGTAGTACCAACAGGGGGAACTCCCCCCTCCACTTT. Translation: CASSTNRGNSPLHF.

The sample holds one count of this clone. The chain has TRBV25-1 and TRBJ1-1; D unresolved. This CDR3 contains 13 residues. V lost 4 bases and J lost 4, with 10 bases in between. CDR1 and CDR2 (germline): MGHDK, SYGVNS. In DNA, the CDR3 is TGTGCCAGCAGTGTTATAGTCGGCACTGAAGCTTTCTTT. Amino acid sequence: CASSVIVGTEAFF.

V and J are TRBV7-3 and TRBJ2-7, with D perhaps TRBD2 (5 bases). Trimming took 1 base from V and 0 from J, leaving 7 bases between them. The CDR3 has 14 residues. Germline V CDR1 and CDR2: SGHTA, FQGTGA. The DNA for the CDR3 is TGTGCCAGCAGCTTAAAGAGCGGCTCCTACGAGCAGTACTTC. Its translation: CASSLKSGSYEQYF.

This sequence joins TRBV9 and TRBJ2-7; 10 positions agree with TRBD1. This CDR3 has 14 residues. J lost 7 bases, V lost 3 bases, and 7 bases had no gene match. The germline CDR1 and CDR2 sequences are SGDLS and YYNGEE. This chain's CDR3 is CASSARQGADEQYF. In DNA, the CDR3 is TGTGCCAGCAGCGCTAGACAGGGGGCTGATGAGCAGTACTTC.

The chain is built from TRBV6-1 and TRBJ1-2; 10 nucleotides agree with TRBD1. The CDR3 loop spans 15 amino acids. The germline V gene encodes CDR1 MNHNS and CDR2 SASEGT. Trimming took 6 bases from V and 5 from J; bases not matched to a gene: 9. The CDR3 sequence: CASRTGQGFEYGYTF. CDR3 bases: TGTGCCAGCAGAACGGGACAGGGGTTTGAGTATGGCTACACCTTC.

This clone showed up just once. This sequence joins TRBV5-5 and TRBJ1-5, with a tentative D call TRBD1 (6 bases). In germline, CDR1 is SGHKS, CDR2 YYEKEE (reference sequence). The CDR3 spans 15 residues. Between the trimmed V and J ends, which lost 4 bases and 7 bases, there was a span of 18 bases. The CDR3 DNA is TGTGCCAGCAGCACTTCCGTCAGCAGGGGACAGCCCCAGCATTTT. It encodes CASSTSVSRGQPQHF.

The chain uses TRBV6-6 and TRBJ2-4; D is unresolved. The CDR3 runs to 15 residues. Trimming removed 1 base from V and 6 bases from J, with 13 bases in between. Germline-derived CDR1 and CDR2 are MNHNY and SVGAGI (reference sequence). CDR3: CASSYLQSGRNIQYF. CDR3 DNA sequence: TGTGCCAGCAGTTACTTGCAGTCAGGCCGAAACATTCAGTACTTC.

The chain links TRBV7-2 to TRBJ2-1; TRBD2 agrees at 11 bases. Germline V CDR1 and CDR2: SGHTA, FQGNSA. The CDR3 runs to 15 residues. Germline trimming cut 3 bases from V and 5 bases from J; bases unmatched to any gene: 3. CDR3 amino acids: CASSFRLAGNNEQFF. Here the CDR3 DNA reads TGTGCCAGCAGCTTTAGACTAGCGGGGAACAATGAGCAGTTCTTC.

This chain connects TRBV11-2 to TRBJ2-1; D remains ambiguous. Germline V lookup: CDR1 SGHAT, CDR2 FQNNGV. The length of the CDR3 is 17 residues. Trimming cost V 2 bases and J 0 bases, with 14 bases left between them. The CDR3 nucleotides are TGTGCCAGCAGCTTAAGAGGAGCGCCGAGCTCCTACAATGAGCAGTTCTTC. Its translation is CASSLRGAPSSYNEQFF.

This chain uses TRBV18 with TRBJ2-5; TRBD1 aligns across 10 bases. The J call may be in error: the DNA end matches TRBJ2-7 better. CDR1 and CDR2 (germline): KGHSH, LQKENI. The CDR3 contains 17 residues. The CDR3, as DNA: TGTGCCAGCTCACCGGGACAGGGGTTCTATCCCTTCTACGAGCAGTACTTC. Protein sequence: CASSPGQGFYPFYEQYF.

Written as DNA, the CDR3 is TGTGCCAGCTCACTTGACAGGGCTGAAGCTTTCTTT. Protein sequence: CASSLDRAEAFF. The J gene is TRBJ1-1, the V gene TRBV18, with 7 positions matching TRBD1. The germline V gene has CDR1 KGHSH and CDR2 LQKENI. There are 12 residues in the CDR3. J gave up 6 bases and V 4 bases, and 2 bases lay outside the gene matches.

This clone has a single count. This chain joins TRBV10-3 and TRBJ2-3; a possible D gene is TRBD1 (5 bases). Trimming shortened V by 6 bases and J by 3 bases, and 16 bases separated the two germline ends. Germline V gene data show CDR1 as ENHRY and CDR2 as SYGVKD. This CDR3 region has 15 residues. The CDR3 here is CAIRRDRVNTDTQYF. CDR3 nucleotides: TGTGCCATCAGGAGAGACAGAGTAAATACAGATACGCAGTATTTT.

The CDR3 bases are TGTGCCAGTAGTCCACTCTCAATGAACACTGAAGCTTTCTTT. Amino acids: CASSPLSMNTEAFF. The V gene is TRBV19, the J gene TRBJ1-1; D remains ambiguous. CDR3 size: 14 residues. Germline-derived CDR1 and CDR2 are LNHDA and SQIVND (reference sequence). V lost 5 bases and J 0 bases, leaving 10 bases between the germline ends.

The chain carries TRBV5-4 and TRBJ1-2; D uncertain. The CDR3 spans 13 residues. Germline values: CDR1 SGHNT, CDR2 YYREEE (reference sequence). Trimming removed 4 bases at V and 8 bases at J, with 15 bases between. For the CDR3, the DNA is TGTGCCAGCAGCCCCGGGCCGGGAAACGGCTACACCTTC. It is translated as CASSPGPGNGYTF.

CDR3 sequence reads: CASSLAGTGPQETQYF. CDR3 sequence (DNA): TGTGCCAGCAGCTTAGCCGGGACAGGCCCACAAGAGACCCAGTACTTC. The genes are TRBV7-9 and TRBJ2-5; TRBD1 agrees at 8 bases. CDR3 length: 16 residues. Germline trimming cut 0 bases from V and 2 bases from J; bases unmatched to any gene: 5. CDR1 is SEHNR and CDR2 is FQNEAQ in the germline V gene (reference sequence).

In this sample, this clone turned up once. The genes are TRBV6-1 and TRBJ2-7, with 7 bases aligning to TRBD1. V was pared by 2 bases and J by 2 bases, with 6 bases of the junction left unmatched. CDR3 length equals 15 residues. Germline CDR1 is MNHNS and CDR2 is SASEGT. For the CDR3, the DNA is TGTGCCAGCAGTGAACTGGGGCAGGGGGCCTACGAGCAGTACTTC. The encoded protein is CASSELGQGAYEQYF.

The CDR3 nucleotides are TGTGCCAGCACCCCCCGGGGTCCTTACAATGAGCAGTTCTTC. Translation gives CASTPRGPYNEQFF. The V and J genes are TRBV28 and TRBJ2-1, with a tentative D call TRBD2 (5 bases). Germline assignment: CDR1 MDHEN and CDR2 SYDVKM. The CDR3 has 14 residues. V gave up 7 bases and J gave up 4 bases, with 14 bases separating them.

This chain links TRBV11-3 with TRBJ2-1; the match to TRBD2 covers 13 bases. CDR1 is SGHNT and CDR2 is YENEEA in the germline V gene. The CDR3 length is 15 residues. With 4 bases clipped from V and 8 bases from J, the junction kept 5 bases outside the gene matches. Written as DNA, the CDR3 is TGTGCCAGCAGCTCCGGAACTAGCGGGGGGGATGAGCAGTTCTTC. Translating it yields CASSSGTSGGDEQFF.

The chain employs TRBV2 and TRBJ1-5; D might be TRBD1 (5 bases). The length of the CDR3 is 16 residues. V lost 6 bases to trimming and J lost 4 bases, with 19 bases between them. CDR1 and CDR2 from the germline V gene are SNHLY and FYNNEI. DNA of the CDR3: TGTGCCAGCAGACGCGGGGCGACCCTGGGGAATCAGCCCCAGCATTTT. Translating it yields CASRRGATLGNQPQHF.

The chain combines TRBV11-2 with TRBJ2-5; unclear D gene. The length of the CDR3 is 15 residues. Germline assignment: CDR1 SGHAT and CDR2 FQNNGV. V shed 4 bases and J shed 4 bases, with 16 bases lying between them. The CDR3 nucleotides are TGTGCCAGCAGCTCACACGTGACTGCTTCAGAGACCCAGTACTTC. This translates into CASSSHVTASETQYF.

This clone occurred once. The rearrangement joins TRBV27 to TRBJ2-3; 8 bases map to TRBD2. CDR1 is MNHEY and CDR2 is SMNVEV in the germline V gene (reference sequence). V was pared by 2 bases and J by 7 bases, with 17 bases of the junction left unmatched. The CDR3 is 18 residues long. The CDR3 reads CASSLGSSGARQIYTQYF. The CDR3 DNA reads as TGTGCCAGCAGTTTAGGGAGTAGCGGGGCACGCCAGATATATACGCAGTATTTT.

The chain couples TRBV6-1 to TRBJ2-1; 7 positions agree with TRBD2. V dropped 7 bases and J dropped 5; count of bases not matched to a gene: 8. The germline V gene encodes CDR1 MNHNS and CDR2 SASEGT. The CDR3 has 14 amino acids. The CDR3 DNA sequence: TGTGCCAGCAAGGAAGGACTAGTCCACAATGAGCAGTTCTTC. This sequence encodes CASKEGLVHNEQFF.

This clone was seen only once. One junction end disagrees with the germline gene, perhaps due to a read error. J is TRBJ2-1 and V is TRBV5-6, with 8 bases identical to TRBD1. The CDR3 extends over 13 amino acids. Germline CDR1 reads SGHDT; CDR2 reads YYEEEE. Written as DNA, the CDR3 is TGTGCCAGCAGCCTACAAGGACAGGGTAGGCAGCTCTTC. It is translated as CASSLQGQGRQLF. Supplemented by reference TRBV5-6 and TRBJ2-1, the full variable domain reads DAGVTQSPTHLIKTRGQQVTLRCSPKSGHDTVSWYQQALGQGPQFIFQYYEEEERQRGNFPDRFSGHQFPNYSSELNVNALLLGDSALYLCASSLQGQGRQLFGPGTRLTVL.

V and J are TRBV7-6 and TRBJ2-3; 12 bases map to TRBD2. Trimming cost V 2 bases and J 2 bases; bases outside gene matches: 5. Germline assignment: CDR1 SGHVS and CDR2 FNYEAQ. CDR3 length: 17 amino acids. The chain's CDR3 is CASSLSLAGGYTDTQYF. CDR3 in DNA: TGTGCCAGCAGCTTAAGTCTAGCGGGAGGGTACACAGATACGCAGTATTTT.

This clone occurred once. The V and J genes are TRBV27 and TRBJ1-4; TRBD1 matches at 11 bases. The CDR3 totals 15 residues. Germline CDR1 reads MNHEY; CDR2 reads SMNVEV (reference sequence). Trimming cost V 5 bases and J 7 bases; bases outside gene matches: 6. Here the CDR3 reads CASSKLDRGPEKLFF. CDR3 nucleotides: TGTGCCAGCAGTAAGTTGGACAGGGGGCCTGAAAAACTGTTTTTT.

V is TRBV19 and J is TRBJ2-7, with D possibly TRBD2 on 6 matching bases. Per germline, CDR1 LNHDA and CDR2 SQIVND (reference sequence). CDR3 length: 14 amino acids. Trimming left V 3 bases short and J 4 bases short, with 13 bases between. The CDR3 here is CASSMGGIEYEQYF. The CDR3 DNA is TGTGCCAGTAGTATGGGGGGAATTGAGTACGAGCAGTACTTC.

The CDR3 coding sequence is TGTGCCAGCAGCCATCCTAGCGCCGGAAAGCACAATGAGCAGTTCTTC. It specifies CASSHPSAGKHNEQFF. V gene TRBV7-2 combines with J gene TRBJ2-1; D perhaps matches TRBD2 (6 bases). CDR3 length: 16 residues. With 5 bases removed from V and 5 bases from J, the gap between germline ends came to 19 bases. CDR1 and CDR2 (germline): SGHTA, FQGNSA.

The chain employs TRBV7-9 and TRBJ2-7, with D maybe TRBD2 (6 bases). This CDR3 is built from 14 residues. Trimming left V 7 bases short and J 6 bases short, with 19 bases between. Germline CDR1 is SEHNR and CDR2 is FQNEAQ (reference sequence). In DNA form, the CDR3 reads TGTGCCAGCACCCTCGGGGGAGGCACCTCCGAGCAGTACTTC. Its protein is CASTLGGGTSEQYF.

The chain carries TRBV19 and TRBJ2-7; possibly TRBD2 for D (6 bases). CDR1 is LNHDA, CDR2 SQIVND, per germline (reference sequence). V was clipped by 4 bases and J by 0 bases, with 10 bases between them. The CDR3 consists of 14 residues. The CDR3 is CASSRAGSSYEQYF. CDR3 DNA: TGTGCCAGTAGTAGGGCCGGGAGCTCCTACGAGCAGTACTTC.

The V call is TRBV12-5, the J call TRBJ2-5; TRBD2 agrees at 15 bases. V lost 8 bases to trimming and J lost 2 bases; unmatched junction nucleotides: 15. Germline CDR1 LGHNT, CDR2 FRNRAP. The CDR3 consists of 19 residues. The CDR3 coding sequence is TGTGCTAGTTCCCAGACAGGGACTAGCGGGAGGTTGGGGCAAGAGACCCAGTACTTC. Translating it yields CASSQTGTSGRLGQETQYF.